This is a list of T cell receptor beta chains from one sample in a study of blood T cell repertoires in COVID-19. Assay: immunoSEQ multiplex PCR; the TCRdb copy retains only in-frame clones and omits some. The sample shows 180,000 or so clones, roughly 86% of them seen only once. Sequencing input: peripheral blood. These receptors originate from a man aged 18 to 30 with acute or convalescent COVID-19. The CDR3 runs from the conserved cysteine through the conserved F or W. D genes are given only for firm matches. Clone size is stated in some rows and not others, as once, few, many or a class when expanded.

abundance,j_gene,d_gene,v_gene,CDR3nt,CDR3aa
-,TRBJ2-1,TRBD1,TRBV29-1,TGCAGCGTTCCCCTTGGGGACAGGGTCTACAATGAGCAGTTCTTC,CSVPLGDRVYNEQFF
-,TRBJ1-2,TRBD1,TRBV7-2,TGTGCCAGCAGCCCCAGACAGGGACTTAACTATGGCTACACCTTC,CASSPRQGLNYGYTF
-,TRBJ2-1,TRBD2,TRBV7-3,TGTGCCAGCAGCTTAATATTCCGACTAGCAGTCTCCTACAATGAGCAGTTCTTC,CASSLIFRLAVSYNEQFF
-,TRBJ1-1,-,TRBV3-1/TRBV3-2,TGTGCCAGCAGCCAACAGGCCGTGAACACTGAAGCTTTCTTT,CASSQQAVNTEAFF
few,TRBJ1-2,-,TRBV6-1,TGTGCCAGCAGTGAAGGGGACACCGTGGGCCATGGCTACACCTTC,CASSEGDTVGHGYTF
few,TRBJ2-5,-,TRBV5-3,TGTGCCAGAAGCACCGGGTACCAAGAGACCCAGTACTTC,CARSTGYQETQYF
-,TRBJ1-5,-,TRBV19,TGTGCCAGTAGTATGGCAGGGCGGAATCAGCCCCAGCATTTT,CASSMAGRNQPQHF
-,TRBJ1-4,TRBD1,TRBV5-1,TGCGCCAGCAGCATAAGACAGAGCGGGACAGGTGAAAAACTGTTTTTT,CASSIRQSGTGEKLFF
-,TRBJ1-3,TRBD1,TRBV7-9,TGTGCCACAGACAGGGATAACTCTGGAAACACCATATATTTT,CATDRDNSGNTIYF
-,TRBJ1-4,TRBD1,TRBV18,TGTGCCAGCTCACCAAATCCAGGGGGCACTGAAAAACTGTTTTTT,CASSPNPGGTEKLFF
-,TRBJ2-1,TRBD1,TRBV6-6,TGTGCCAGCAGTTACGCCGACAGGGTGGTCAATGAGCAGTTCTTC,CASSYADRVVNEQFF